This TCR beta chain was documented in a study of blood T cell repertoires in COVID-19. At the level of the study: Material from acute and convalescent COVID-19 was sourced from the United States, Italy and Spain. The cDNA or gDNA used as material had been derived from T cells, B-cell-depleted T cells, or PBMCs.

Authors' methods: Nucleated cell number was recorded as an estimate derived from reference gene primer amplification. Using immunoSEQ multiplex PCR, the repertoire was profiled, and TCRdb retains in-frame clones only, with some absent. V, J and clone size are taken as reported in that table, and D and trimming were inferred from the DNA itself. The data hold about 170,000 clones, with roughly 70% observed a single time. CDR3 length: 12 residues. V gave up 8 bases and J gave up 8 bases, with 15 bases separating them. Germline CDR1 reads ENHRY; CDR2 reads SYGVKD. What was sequenced was peripheral blood. J is TRBJ1-1 and V is TRBV10-3, with D possibly being TRBD1 (6 bases). The source of this sequence is a woman older than 75 with acute or convalescent COVID-19. The CDR3: CAIATGIGEAFF. The CDR3 region has the DNA TGTGCCATCGCCACAGGGATCGGGGAAGCTTTCTTT.